The present T cell receptor beta chain was sequenced within a study of blood T cell repertoires in COVID-19 (dated by TCRdb to the early 2020s). In the study overall: The collaborator samples originated in the United States, Italy and Spain and spanned the acute and convalescent phases of COVID-19. The sample metadata nearly always contained a de-identified subject ID, COVID-19 status, age in years and sex. The material from the prospective study consisted of cDNA or gDNA derived from T cells, B-cell-depleted T cells, or PBMCs. HLA class I and class II types, where available, came from metadata supplied by the sample provider rather than from assay-based typing. The repertoires were made available in a free public database intended to serve as a resource for research on the immune response to SARS-CoV-2. Samples were obtained from the ongoing ImmuneRACE study (first 160 participants) and from 950 to 1,500 subjects provided by 6 global collaborators. The dataset comprised deeply sampled blood TCRbeta repertoires from subjects exposed to, actively infected with, or recovered from COVID-19. Beyond this particular receptor, the publication reports: Clinical and demographic metadata were provided uncurated, with the amount varying by source and participant.

Enrolling through a virtual design, the prospective study's participants ranged in age from roughly 18 to 89 years and lived across 24 United States geographic areas. To assign participants to cohorts, the prospective study relied on clinical history that participants themselves reported in a screening survey and a study questionnaire. ImmuneRACE Cohort 3 recovered participants were defined by two consecutive negative NP/OP PCR tests, healthcare professional clearance, or symptom resolution. Each participant in the prospective study had whole blood, serum and a nasopharyngeal or oropharyngeal swab collected by mobile phlebotomists. Participants in the prospective study had the option to provide additional blood draws and questionnaires over a roughly 2-month period. Prospective study blood samples were shipped either frozen or at room temperature before DNA extraction. This clone was seen more than once but under ten times. This clone's antigen is unknown. There are no base qualities to consult, and no much larger clone falls within one base.

Trimming costs V 8 bases and J 0 bases, and their ends lie 11 bases apart. CDR3 length: 14 amino acids, cysteine to phenylalanine. The retained sequence is limited to the CDR3, 42 bases, with the frame set at the first base. The germline V gene encodes CDR1 MNHEY and CDR2 SVGAGI. TCRbeta CDR3 regions were amplified from genomic DNA using the immunoSEQ Assay, a bias-controlled multiplex PCR. The authors' analysis ran thus. Within the assay, amplification of reference gene primers was used to estimate how many nucleated cells each sample contained. Sequence reads were collapsed and filtered to measure the absolute abundance of every unique TCRbeta CDR3 rearrangement. Productive Simpson clonality was computed per sample as the square root of Simpson's diversity index over productive rearrangements. TCRdb obtained this table from immuneACCESS and retained in-frame rearrangements with V and J assigned. These tables miss some clones; where compared with another copy, unresolved V genes account for less than half of the shortfall, and the remainder is unexplained. That table supplies the V and J calls and clone size; D and trimming were determined from the DNA. Across this sample there are roughly 400,000 clones, with nearly 90% seen only once. About 1.7% of the sample goes to the ten largest clones.

Sequences were obtained from PBMCs or T cells enriched from blood (not recorded which). This clonotype was obtained from a woman between 25 and 40 years old who had recovered from COVID-19. The chain is made from TRBV6-5 and TRBJ1-3, with the D gene too uncertain to name. In nucleotides, the sequence is TGTGCCAGCCGGAGGCGGAGCTCTGGAAACACCATATATTTT. Translation gives CASRRRSSGNTIYF.